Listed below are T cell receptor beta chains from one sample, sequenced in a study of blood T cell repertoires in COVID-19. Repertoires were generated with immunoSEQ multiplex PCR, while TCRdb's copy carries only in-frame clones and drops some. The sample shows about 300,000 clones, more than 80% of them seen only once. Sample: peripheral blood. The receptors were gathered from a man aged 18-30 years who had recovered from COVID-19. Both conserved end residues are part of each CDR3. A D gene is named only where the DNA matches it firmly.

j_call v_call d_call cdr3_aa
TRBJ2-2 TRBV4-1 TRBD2 CASSQSGRAAGELFF
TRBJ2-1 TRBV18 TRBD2 CASSLSSGGTYNEQFF
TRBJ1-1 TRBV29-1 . CSVEFPRGNTEAFF
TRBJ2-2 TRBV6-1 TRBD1 CASSEVTGGRAGELFF
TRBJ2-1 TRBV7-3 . CASSPNPGSAYNEQFF
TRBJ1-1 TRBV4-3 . CASGSQENTEAFF
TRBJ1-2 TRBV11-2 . CASSLETTGTYGYTF
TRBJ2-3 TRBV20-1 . CSASAGDTQYF
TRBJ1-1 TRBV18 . CASSPGGFPEAFF
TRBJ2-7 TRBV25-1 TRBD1 CASSDPGTGDTYEQYF
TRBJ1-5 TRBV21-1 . CASSKGEGISLGQPQHF
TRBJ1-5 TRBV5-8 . CASSFDSRNQPQHF
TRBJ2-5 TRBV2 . CASSVEETQYF
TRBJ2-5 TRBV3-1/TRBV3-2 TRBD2 CASSPWTSGRGAETQYF
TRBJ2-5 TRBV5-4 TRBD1 CATRDRGVETQYF
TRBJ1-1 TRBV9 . CASSEGNAGVSNTEAFF
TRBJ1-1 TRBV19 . CASSIGAGTYTEAFF
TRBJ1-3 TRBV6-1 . CASSEQEGGNTIYF
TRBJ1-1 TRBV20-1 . CSARSAREAFF
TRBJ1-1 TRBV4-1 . CASSQEVGSGTEAFF
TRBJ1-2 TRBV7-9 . CASGWREGYGYTF
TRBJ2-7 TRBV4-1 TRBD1 CASSQGDRADYEQYF
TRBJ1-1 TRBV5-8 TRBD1 CASSSHGTGGFNTEAFF
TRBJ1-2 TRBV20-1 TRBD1 CSATGSYGYTF
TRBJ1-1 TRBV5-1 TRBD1 CASTRDSPLNTEAFF
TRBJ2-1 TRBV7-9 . CASSLRAGKAYNEQFF
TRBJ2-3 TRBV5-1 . CASSLASLGTDTQYF
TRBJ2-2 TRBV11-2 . CASSQVAANTGELFF
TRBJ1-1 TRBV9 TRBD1 CASRGPGTGETEAFF
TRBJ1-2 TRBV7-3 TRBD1 CASSLGTGAGYTF
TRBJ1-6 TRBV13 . CASSLSSDF
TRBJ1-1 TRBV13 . CASSFLGAGASEAFF
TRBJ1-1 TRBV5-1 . CASSLATGMYTEAFF